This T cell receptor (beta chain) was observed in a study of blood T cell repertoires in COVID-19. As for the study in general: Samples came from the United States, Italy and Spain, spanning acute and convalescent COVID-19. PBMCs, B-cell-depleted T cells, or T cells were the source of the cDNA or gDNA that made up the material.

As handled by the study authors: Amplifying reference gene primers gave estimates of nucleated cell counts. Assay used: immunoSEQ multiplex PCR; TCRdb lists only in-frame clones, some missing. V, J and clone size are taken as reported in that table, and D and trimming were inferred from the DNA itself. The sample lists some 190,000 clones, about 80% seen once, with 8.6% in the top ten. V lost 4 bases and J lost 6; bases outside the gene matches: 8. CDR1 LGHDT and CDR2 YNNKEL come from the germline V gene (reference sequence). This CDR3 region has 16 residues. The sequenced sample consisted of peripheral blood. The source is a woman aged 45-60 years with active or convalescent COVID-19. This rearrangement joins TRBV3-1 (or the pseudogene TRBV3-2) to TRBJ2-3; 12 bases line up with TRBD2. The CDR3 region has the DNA TGTGCCAGCAGCCTTCAACTAGCGGGAGGCGGGGATACGCAGTATTTT. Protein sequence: CASSLQLAGGGDTQYF.